The entry below gives a single TCR beta chain sequence along with its context. Antigen unknown. The sample is drawn from a study of cytomegalovirus exposure and HLA in healthy donors. Overall study results and limits: Common viral pathogens seemed, in a later analysis, to connect with several of the most significant clusters. Previous analysis showed most TCR beta V segments were productive about 87% or about 30% of the time. Some V segments, including TRBV6-2 and TRBV6-3, were excluded as indistinguishable. Through in vitro validation, a few CMV-associated chains were shown to be specific for CMV antigens.

PCR involved 60 Vbeta and 13 Jbeta primers. Profiling relied on immunoSEQ multiplex PCR, and the TCRdb table lists in-frame clones only, not all of them. The sample records 200,000 to 250,000 clones, about 84% being singletons. With V trimmed by 7 bases and J by 4 bases, 7 bases remained unmatched. Looked up from germline, CDR1 is LNHDA and CDR2 is SQIVND (reference sequence). The CDR3 totals 14 residues. J is TRBJ2-4 and V is TRBV19; 7 bases agree with TRBD1. Sequenced sample: PBMCs. This clonotype originated in a human donor in good health. The CDR3 nucleotides read TGTGCCAGTAAAGTAGAGGGGGCGAAAAACATTCAGTACTTC. It codes for CASKVEGAKNIQYF.